Below are 23 T cell receptor beta chains sequenced from a single sample in a study of T cells in localized non-small cell lung cancer. The repertoire was sequenced with immunoSEQ multiplex PCR; TCRdb's copy has only in-frame clones and lacks some. The table lists some 28,000 clones, 87% of them singletons. The specimen comprised peripheral blood, sampled before any cancer treatment. The source is a male donor older than 55 with stage I lung adenocarcinoma.

This clone was seen just once. V usage is TRBV28 and J usage is TRBJ2-2; 10 positions match TRBD1. In germline, CDR1 is MDHEN, CDR2 SYDVKM. The CDR3 has 18 residues. Trimming removed 3 bases from V and 4 bases from J; junction bases left unmatched: 11. As DNA, the CDR3 is TGTGCCAGCAGTTTTATAGGTAGCTGGGACAGGGGCACCGGGGAGCTGTTTTTT. This encodes CASSFIGSWDRGTGELFF.

This chain joins TRBV5-1 and TRBJ2-3, with D maybe TRBD2 (5 bases). Germline-derived CDR1 and CDR2 are SGHRS and YFSETQ. V was pared by 5 bases and J by 5 bases, with 15 bases between. The CDR3 sequence is 14 residues long. The CDR3, as DNA: TGCGCCAGCAGGTTTGGGAGTGGAGAAGATACGCAGTATTTT. Its protein is CASRFGSGEDTQYF. Drawing the rest from reference TRBV5-1 and TRBJ2-3, the complete variable domain is KAGVTQTPRYLIKTRGQQVTLSCSPISGHRSVSWYQQTPGQGLQFLFEYFSETQRNKGNFPGRFSGRQFSNSRSEMNVSTLELGDSALYLCASRFGSGEDTQYFGPGTRLTVL.

This chain connects TRBV19 to TRBJ2-5; D remains unclear. This CDR3 has 15 amino acids. Germline V gene data show CDR1 as LNHDA and CDR2 as SQIVND (reference sequence). The ends were cut back, 6 bases at V and 3 bases at J, with 17 bases in the middle. The CDR3 DNA reads TGTGCCAGTAGCCGGAGCCAAAGGCGAAAAGAGACCCAGTACTTC. It encodes CASSRSQRRKETQYF. Full variable domain (remainder filled in from reference TRBV19 and TRBJ2-5): DGGITQSPKYLFRKEGQNVTLSCEQNLNHDAMYWYRQDPGQGLRLIYYSQIVNDFQKGDIAEGYSVSREKKESFPLTVTSAQKNPTAFYLCASSRSQRRKETQYFGPGTRLLVL.

The chain has TRBV5-1 and TRBJ2-7, with a possible D match to TRBD2 (6 bases). The V end lost 6 bases, the J end lost 2 bases, and 18 bases lay between the germline ends. The CDR3 spans 15 residues. The germline CDR1 and CDR2 sequences are SGHRS and YFSETQ. The chain's CDR3 is CASTPSPGLAYEQYF. As DNA, the CDR3 is TGCGCCAGCACCCCCTCGCCGGGACTGGCCTACGAGCAGTACTTC. The variable domain in full, completed from reference TRBV5-1 and TRBJ2-7, reads KAGVTQTPRYLIKTRGQQVTLSCSPISGHRSVSWYQQTPGQGLQFLFEYFSETQRNKGNFPGRFSGRQFSNSRSEMNVSTLELGDSALYLCASTPSPGLAYEQYFGPGTRLTVT.

This clone was seen a single time. CDR3 amino acids: CSAGETSGTQYF. The CDR3 bases are TGCAGCGCCGGAGAGACCTCGGGGACCCAGTACTTC. The chain uses TRBV29-1 and TRBJ2-5, with D hard to call. The germline V gene has CDR1 SQVTM and CDR2 ANQGSEA. This CDR3 contains 12 residues. V gave up 7 bases and J gave up 7 bases, with 16 bases separating them. The full variable domain, in which reference TRBV29-1 and TRBJ2-5 provide the parts outside the CDR3, is SAVISQKPSRDICQRGTSLTIQCQVDSQVTMMFWYRQQPGQSLTLIATANQGSEATYESGFVIDKFPISRPNLTFSTLTVSNMSPEDSSIYLCSAGETSGTQYFGPGTRLLVL.

The chain is built from TRBV7-2 and TRBJ2-7, with 11 bases matching TRBD1. With V trimmed by 2 bases and J by 4 bases, 4 bases remained unmatched. Germline V lookup: CDR1 SGHTA, CDR2 FQGNSA. The CDR3 consists of 15 residues. CDR3 loop: CASSLFGTGGYEQYF. In DNA form, the CDR3 reads TGTGCCAGCAGCTTATTCGGGACAGGGGGGTACGAGCAGTACTTC.

The chain joins TRBV6-5 to TRBJ2-7, with TRBD1 matching 7 bases. V shed 4 bases and J 3 bases; nucleotides not matched to a gene: 9. Germline V gene lookup returns CDR1 MNHEY and CDR2 SVGAGI. This CDR3 comprises 15 residues. The CDR3 spells CASSSAPGQYYEQYF. The CDR3 coding sequence is TGTGCCAGCAGTTCCGCCCCGGGACAGTACTACGAGCAGTACTTC.

This sequence joins TRBV2 and TRBJ2-2; D is unresolved. V lost 7 bases, J lost 3 bases, and 15 bases lay in between. Looked up from germline, CDR1 is SNHLY and CDR2 is FYNNEI. The CDR3 spans 15 residues. The CDR3: CASKPSLRDTGELFF. The CDR3 nucleotides read TGTGCCAGCAAACCGAGCCTTAGGGACACCGGGGAGCTGTTTTTT.

The table lists this clone with a count of one. This rearrangement joins TRBV6-1 to TRBJ2-7; tentative D call: TRBD1 (6 bases). V gave up 3 bases and J gave up 2 bases, with 14 bases separating them. CDR1 and CDR2 (germline): MNHNS, SASEGT. The CDR3 spans 15 residues. The CDR3 DNA reads TGTGCCAGCAGTGAGGCCGTACAGGGCACCTACGAGCAGTACTTC. Translated: CASSEAVQGTYEQYF.

This sequence joins TRBV13 and TRBJ1-2; weak D call: TRBD1 (6 bases). Trimming removed 2 bases from V and 8 bases from J, with 12 bases in between. The CDR3 totals 13 residues. Germline CDR1 PRHDT, CDR2 FYEKMQ (reference sequence). The CDR3 spells CASSLRGARGYTF. For the CDR3, the DNA is TGTGCCAGCAGCTTAAGGGGGGCGCGAGGCTACACCTTC.

The V and J genes are TRBV28 and TRBJ1-2; the D gene is possibly TRBD1 (5 bases). This CDR3 is built from 14 residues. Per germline, CDR1 MDHEN and CDR2 SYDVKM. Trimming left V 5 bases short and J 4 bases short, with 14 bases between. CDR3 region: CASSTAGTFYGYTF. CDR3 coding DNA: TGTGCCAGCAGTACCGCCGGGACGTTCTATGGCTACACCTTC.

The chain couples TRBV6-5 to TRBJ2-5; the D gene is possibly TRBD1 (5 bases). Per germline, CDR1 MNHEY and CDR2 SVGAGI. This CDR3 has 15 amino acids. The V and J ends lost 2 bases and 1 base respectively, with 11 bases between them. CDR3 sequence: CASSYSRALQETQYF. The CDR3 nucleotides are TGTGCCAGCAGTTACAGCAGGGCTCTCCAAGAGACCCAGTACTTC.

The chain combines TRBV19 with TRBJ1-1, with D possibly TRBD1 on 5 matching bases. Trimming left V 2 bases short and J 5 bases short, with 12 bases between. Germline V CDR1 and CDR2: LNHDA, SQIVND (reference sequence). The CDR3 totals 14 residues. CDR3 sequence reads: CASSIRGVSTEAFF. In DNA form, the CDR3 reads TGTGCCAGTAGTATACGGGGGGTCTCGACTGAAGCTTTCTTT. Drawing the rest from reference TRBV19 and TRBJ1-1, the complete variable domain is DGGITQSPKYLFRKEGQNVTLSCEQNLNHDAMYWYRQDPGQGLRLIYYSQIVNDFQKGDIAEGYSVSREKKESFPLTVTSAQKNPTAFYLCASSIRGVSTEAFFGQGTRLTVV.

The V gene is TRBV4-1, the J gene TRBJ2-7; D is undetermined. V shed 1 base and J shed 3 bases, with 7 bases lying between them. This CDR3 region has 13 residues. The germline CDR1 and CDR2 sequences are MGHRA and YSYEKL. CDR3 DNA: TGCGCCAGCAGCCAAGCAAGGGACTACGAGCAGTACTTC. Translated: CASSQARDYEQYF.

This rearrangement joins TRBV6-6 to TRBJ1-1; D not resolved. Looked up from germline, CDR1 is MNHNY and CDR2 is SVGAGI (reference sequence). Trimming stripped 7 bases from V and 3 bases from J, with 12 bases between. The length of the CDR3 is 13 residues. The CDR3 coding sequence is TGTGCCAGCACCAACGCGGGAGACACTGAAGCTTTCTTT. Residues: CASTNAGDTEAFF.

A note on this clone: The junction and the germline gene differ at one end; a read error may be behind it. The chain combines TRBV2 with TRBJ2-7; weak D call: TRBD1 (5 bases). Germline V gene sequence: CDR1 SNHLY, CDR2 FYNNEI. The CDR3 sequence is 12 residues long. The CDR3 nucleotides read TGTGCCGGCAGTGACGACAGCAATGAGCAGTACTTC. This encodes CAGSDDSNEQYF.

This clone showed up just a few times. J is TRBJ2-1 and V is TRBV5-6; 11 positions agree with TRBD1. Unmatched junction bases numbered 7, after V lost 1 base and J lost 10 bases. Germline V gene sequence: CDR1 SGHDT, CDR2 YYEEEE. The CDR3 has 15 residues. The CDR3 nucleotides read TGTGCCAGCAGCTTGAGTGGACAGGGGGCGGAGGAGCAGTTCTTC. Its protein product is CASSLSGQGAEEQFF.

The rearrangement links TRBV18 to TRBJ1-1; D remains unclear. CDR1 and CDR2 from the germline V gene are KGHSH and LQKENI. The CDR3 is made up of 13 amino acids. V was trimmed by 2 bases and J by 3 bases, leaving 7 bases between them. CDR3 region: CASSPGEDTEAFF. CDR3 nucleotides: TGTGCCAGCTCACCAGGAGAGGACACTGAAGCTTTCTTT.

This clone was observed a single time. The rearrangement joins TRBV19 to TRBJ1-2; D might be TRBD1 (6 bases). CDR1 is LNHDA and CDR2 is SQIVND in the germline V gene (reference sequence). Trimming removed 1 base from V and 3 bases from J, with 6 bases in between. The CDR3 consists of 13 residues. Here the CDR3 DNA reads TGTGCCAGTAGTATAGGGACAGACTATGGCTACACCTTC. Its protein is CASSIGTDYGYTF.

The J gene is TRBJ1-6, the V gene TRBV28; the match to TRBD1 covers 9 bases. This CDR3 comprises 16 residues. Germline loops: CDR1 MDHEN, CDR2 SYDVKM. V was pared by 2 bases and J by 7 bases, with 6 bases of the junction left unmatched. In DNA, the CDR3 is TGTGCCAGCAGTTTACTACAGGGGGCGGAAAATTCACCCCTCCACTTT. It encodes CASSLLQGAENSPLHF.

This clone was detected once. The CDR3 coding sequence is TGTGCCAGCAGCATGCTTGGGACGACCCCAGCCGGGGAGCTGTTTTTT. Protein sequence: CASSMLGTTPAGELFF. The rearrangement uses TRBV11-2 and TRBJ2-2, with D possibly being TRBD1 or TRBD2 (5 bases each). Trimming took off 5 bases at V and 6 bases at J, with 19 bases between the two ends. Germline CDR1 is SGHAT and CDR2 is FQNNGV. The CDR3 contains 16 residues. The full variable domain, completed using reference TRBV11-2 and TRBJ2-2, is EAGVAQSPRYKIIEKRQSVAFWCNPISGHATLYWYQQILGQGPKLLIQFQNNGVVDDSQLPKDRFSAERLKGVDSTLKIQPAKLEDSAVYLCASSMLGTTPAGELFFGEGSRLTVL.

CDR3 sequence: CASIRQRSTDTQYF. As DNA, the CDR3 is TGTGCCAGTATTCGACAGAGAAGCACAGATACGCAGTATTTT. The rearrangement uses TRBV19 and TRBJ2-3; possible D gene TRBD1, 5 bases. This CDR3 spans 14 amino acids. V shed 7 bases and J shed 0 bases, with 11 bases lying between them. Per the germline V gene, CDR1 is LNHDA and CDR2 is SQIVND (reference sequence).

The V and J genes are TRBV19 and TRBJ1-1, with 9 bases lining up with TRBD1. The CDR3 length is 16 residues. From germline, CDR1 is LNHDA and CDR2 SQIVND (reference sequence). After removal of 2 bases from V and 5 bases from J, the junction contained 9 bases not matched to a gene. CDR3 coding DNA: TGTGCCAGTAGTATATACCCGGGACAGGGTGTGACTGAAGCTTTCTTT. As protein: CASSIYPGQGVTEAFF.